This TCR beta chain stems from a study of blood T cells in healthy people across ages. Study-wide points: A roughly linear fall in TCR beta diversity per million T cells was seen with increasing age.

This CDR3 comprises 13 residues. Per germline, CDR1 DFQATT and CDR2 SNEGSKA (reference sequence). V lost 5 bases to trimming and J lost 4 bases; unmatched junction nucleotides: 6. A second 7 to 11 cycle PCR used barcoded and J-beta primers. Using its own MiXCR run on the 5' RACE reads, TCRdb lists one record per CDR3 protein. The table shows 540,000 or so distinct CDR3 sequences, with roughly a quarter occurring only once. Points on this clonotype: Its antigen is unknown.

Each individual donor underwent a draw of about 9.9 milliliters of peripheral blood. The clonotype was recovered from a woman between 65 and 79 years old in good health. The sequencing sample was made of blood. The rearrangement joins TRBV20-1 to TRBJ1-2, with 8 bases fitting TRBD1. For the CDR3, the DNA is TGCAGTGCTGAACCAGGGGGCTCCTATGGCTACACCTTC. Its protein is CSAEPGGSYGYTF.